A single sample is the source of the 17 T cell receptor beta chains below, sequenced in a study of cytomegalovirus exposure and HLA in healthy donors. PCR used 60 Vbeta primers and 13 Jbeta primers. Libraries were prepared by immunoSEQ multiplex PCR; TCRdb keeps only in-frame clonotypes and omits some of them. This table holds 100,000 to 150,000 clones, approximately 80% found once. Material: PBMCs. Every receptor here comes from a girl aged 2-10 years in good health and CMV-seronegative.

The J gene is TRBJ2-7, the V gene TRBV4-3, with D perhaps TRBD2 (5 bases). Trimming left V 4 bases short and J 5 bases short, with 12 bases between. The CDR3 is 13 residues long. Germline assignment: CDR1 LGHNA and CDR2 YSLEER. CDR3: CASSRSDGDEQYF. DNA for the CDR3: TGCGCCAGCAGCCGGTCGGACGGGGACGAGCAGTACTTC.

V usage is TRBV27 and J usage is TRBJ1-2; 9 bases are a match to TRBD1. CDR1 and CDR2 from the germline V gene are MNHEY and SMNVEV (reference sequence). This CDR3 contains 17 residues. The trim removed 2 bases at V and 8 bases at J, leaving 15 bases unmatched. Written as DNA, the CDR3 is TGTGCCAGCAGTTTACGCTTTAATGCGGGACAGGGTATCGGCTACACCTTC. Translating it yields CASSLRFNAGQGIGYTF.

Many counts were recorded for this clone. The chain combines TRBV19 with TRBJ2-1; 11 nucleotides align to TRBD2. V lost 1 base and J lost 8; bases outside the gene matches: 7. CDR3 length: 16 residues. Germline-derived CDR1 and CDR2 are LNHDA and SQIVND (reference sequence). In DNA, the CDR3 is TGTGCCAGTAGTATAGTTCTAGCGGGGGGTTCTTATGAGCAGTTCTTC. This codes for CASSIVLAGGSYEQFF.

The chain combines TRBV4-1 with TRBJ2-5; 8 bases align to TRBD2. The CDR3 runs to 15 residues. Germline trimming cut 0 bases from V and 4 bases from J; bases unmatched to any gene: 4. Germline assignment: CDR1 MGHRA and CDR2 YSYEKL. CDR3 DNA sequence: TGCGCCAGCAGCCAAGACGGGACTAGAGTAGAGACCCAGTACTTC. It yields the protein CASSQDGTRVETQYF.

The rearrangement links TRBV18 to TRBJ1-2; D is undetermined. Per germline, CDR1 KGHSH and CDR2 LQKENI. Trimming removed 3 bases from V and 5 bases from J, with 13 bases in between. The CDR3 is 14 amino acids. Here the CDR3 reads CASSPEEPPYGYTF. In nucleotides, the CDR3 is TGTGCCAGCTCACCGGAGGAACCCCCTTATGGCTACACCTTC.

The V gene is TRBV29-1, the J gene TRBJ2-2; 9 nucleotides match TRBD1. The V and J ends lost 4 bases and 6 bases, in that order; junction bases with no gene match: 3. Looked up from germline, CDR1 is SQVTM and CDR2 is ANQGSEA. This CDR3 is built from 13 residues. The CDR3 here is CSVVGQGSGELFF. Here the CDR3 DNA reads TGCAGCGTTGTCGGACAGGGGTCCGGGGAGCTGTTTTTT.

This clone appeared a single time. This sequence joins TRBV6-1 and TRBJ2-7; 7 nucleotides agree with TRBD2. The CDR3 spans 14 residues. The germline CDR1 and CDR2 sequences are MNHNS and SASEGT. The V and J ends lost 7 bases and 6 bases, in that order; junction bases with no gene match: 12. The CDR3 region has the DNA TGTGCCAGCAAGGGAACGGACTTAGCGGGCGAGCAGTACTTC. Its translation: CASKGTDLAGEQYF.

J is TRBJ1-5 and V is TRBV6-5; TRBD1 matches 7 bases. V was clipped by 5 bases and J by 6 bases; unmatched bases: 7. The CDR3 consists of 14 residues. The germline V gene has CDR1 MNHEY and CDR2 SVGAGI. CDR3 DNA sequence: TGTGCCAGCAGTCGAGGGGGCTGGGGTCAGCCCCAGCATTTT. This codes for CASSRGGWGQPQHF.

This clone has a single count. The V call is TRBV27, the J call TRBJ2-7; D possibly corresponds to TRBD2 (6 bases). The CDR3 runs 14 residues. Germline CDR1 MNHEY, CDR2 SMNVEV (reference sequence). Trimming took off 3 bases at V and 2 bases at J, with 11 bases between the two ends. The CDR3 is CASSFRDSPYEQYF. The CDR3 DNA is TGTGCCAGCAGTTTCAGGGACTCGCCCTACGAGCAGTACTTC.

The gene calls are TRBV5-1 and TRBJ2-1; D gene unclear. The CDR3 is 15 residues long. V lost 0 bases and J lost 7, with 14 bases in between. In germline, CDR1 is SGHRS, CDR2 YFSETQ. CDR3 DNA sequence: TGCGCCAGCAGCTTGGACCGCCCCCGGGTGAATGAGCAGTTCTTC. Translated, it gives CASSLDRPRVNEQFF.

There are a few counts of this clone. This rearrangement joins TRBV30 to TRBJ1-3; a possible D gene is TRBD1 (5 bases). This CDR3 spans 18 amino acids. Germline CDR1 and CDR2: GTSNPN and SVGIG (reference sequence). V was clipped by 4 bases and J by 0 bases, with 22 bases between them. CDR3 amino acids: CAWTLLAGTGRSGNTIYF. The CDR3 DNA reads TGTGCCTGGACCCTCTTGGCCGGAACAGGCCGCTCTGGAAACACCATATATTTT.

The chain couples TRBV6-4 to TRBJ2-3; no clear D. Looked up from germline, CDR1 is MRHNA and CDR2 is SNTAGT. The CDR3 is made up of 13 amino acids. V was shortened by 3 bases and J by 2 bases, with 6 bases between the two germline ends. The CDR3, as DNA: TGTGCCAGCAGTGAGACAAACACAGATACGCAGTATTTT. Translation gives CASSETNTDTQYF.

V and J are TRBV4-1 and TRBJ2-3; 8 bases align to TRBD2. V lost 1 base and J lost 2; bases outside the gene matches: 8. Per the germline V gene, CDR1 is MGHRA and CDR2 is YSYEKL. This CDR3 spans 17 amino acids. For the CDR3, the DNA is TGCGCCAGCAGCCAAGGTTGGGTACTAGCGGACACAGATACGCAGTATTTT. Amino acid sequence: CASSQGWVLADTDTQYF.

This clone was recorded a few times. J is TRBJ1-4 and V is TRBV25-1; 11 bases map to TRBD1. Germline V gene sequence: CDR1 MGHDK, CDR2 SYGVNS. Unmatched junction bases numbered 6, after V lost 3 bases and J lost 0 bases. This CDR3 has 18 residues. The CDR3 region has the DNA TGTGCCAGCAGTGATTCGTGGGACAGGGGGACAACTAATGAAAAACTGTTTTTT. It is translated as CASSDSWDRGTTNEKLFF.

The CDR3 sequence is CATSRVETFDEQYF. The CDR3 region has the DNA TGTGCCACCAGCAGAGTAGAGACATTCGACGAGCAGTACTTC. The chain joins TRBV15 to TRBJ2-7; no definite D call. Germline V gene lookup returns CDR1 LNHNV and CDR2 YYDKDF (reference sequence). The CDR3 spans 14 residues. With 1 base removed from V and 5 bases from J, the gap between germline ends came to 12 bases.

V is TRBV29-1 and J is TRBJ1-2; no clear D gene. CDR1 SQVTM and CDR2 ANQGSEA come from the germline V gene. The CDR3 is 17 amino acids. V lost 0 bases and J lost 1, with 18 bases in between. CDR3 protein: CSVEDLRVDSSNYGYTF. The CDR3 DNA reads as TGCAGCGTTGAAGATCTGAGGGTGGATAGTAGTAACTATGGCTACACCTTC.

This clone was seen once. The chain is built from TRBV19 and TRBJ1-5, with D possibly TRBD1 on 5 matching bases. Trimming took 3 bases from V and 4 from J, leaving 22 bases between them. The CDR3 is 18 residues long. CDR1 and CDR2 from the germline V gene are LNHDA and SQIVND (reference sequence). The CDR3 sequence is CASSIGGGIGTGNQPQHF. CDR3 DNA sequence: TGTGCCAGTAGTATCGGGGGGGGAATCGGGACGGGGAATCAGCCCCAGCATTTT. Full variable domain (missing parts from reference TRBV19 and TRBJ1-5): DGGITQSPKYLFRKEGQNVTLSCEQNLNHDAMYWYRQDPGQGLRLIYYSQIVNDFQKGDIAEGYSVSREKKESFPLTVTSAQKNPTAFYLCASSIGGGIGTGNQPQHFGDGTRLSIL.